The rows below give T cell receptor beta chains drawn from one sample of a study of PD-1 blockade in classical Hodgkin lymphoma. The data were produced by immunoSEQ multiplex PCR, yet TCRdb's version contains in-frame clones alone and is incomplete. Of some 58,000 clones listed, about 90% are singletons. The sequences come from peripheral blood mononuclear cells (PBMCs), collected before the fourth cycle of nivolumab. The origin of the receptors is a human donor with classical Hodgkin lymphoma. Both conserved end residues are part of each CDR3. A D gene is named only where the DNA matches it firmly. Clone size, where shown, is once, few, many, or a class for clones that have expanded.

- | 16 | TRBJ2-5 | TRBV5-6 | TRBD2 | TGTGCCAGCAGCCTCCAAGCGGGGCAGCTGGATGAGACCCAGTACTTC | CASSLQAGQLDETQYF
- | 14 | TRBJ1-4 | TRBV28 | - | TGTGCCAGCAGTCCAGGGCGCATCGATGAAAAACTGTTTTTT | CASSPGRIDEKLFF
once | 15 | TRBJ2-5 | TRBV30 | - | TGTGCCTGGAGCCCCCAAGGAGGGAACGAAGAGACCCAGTACTTC | CAWSPQGGNEETQYF
once | 15 | TRBJ2-4 | TRBV5-6 | - | TGTGCCAGCAGCTACAGGGTAACGGCCAAAAACATTCAGTACTTC | CASSYRVTAKNIQYF
- | 12 | TRBJ2-1 | TRBV7-2 | - | TGTGCCAGCAGCTTGTCCAGTAGGGGGCAGTTCTTC | CASSLSSRGQFF
- | 14 | TRBJ1-3 | TRBV7-9 | - | TGTGCCAGCAGCTTCAACAGGCTCGGAAACACCATATATTTT | CASSFNRLGNTIYF
- | 16 | TRBJ2-7 | TRBV21-1 | - | TGTGCCAGCAGCCCAAAGGGACTAGCGGGGCTCTACGAGCAGTACTTC | CASSPKGLAGLYEQYF
- | 16 | TRBJ2-7 | TRBV5-1 | - | TGCGCCAGCACCGTGGGGCCTACGGGGTATACCTACGAGCAGTACTTC | CASTVGPTGYTYEQYF
- | 15 | TRBJ2-3 | TRBV6-5 | - | TGTGCCAGCAGGTCTGCAGGGCCCCCCACAGATACGCAGTATTTT | CASRSAGPPTDTQYF
- | 18 | TRBJ2-2 | TRBV13 | TRBD2 | TGTGCCAGCAGCCCCCGACTAGCGGGGGTGACGAACACCGGGGAGCTGTTTTTT | CASSPRLAGVTNTGELFF
- | 16 | TRBJ2-1 | TRBV14 | TRBD2 | TGTGCCAGCAGCCAACCGACTAGCGGGGGATACAATGAGCAGTTCTTC | CASSQPTSGGYNEQFF
- | 14 | TRBJ2-2 | TRBV30 | TRBD1 | TGTGCCTGGAGGGGACAGACGAACACCGGGGAGCTGTTTTTT | CAWRGQTNTGELFF
- | 15 | TRBJ1-1 | TRBV6-1 | - | TGTGCCAGCAGTGAACGGCGGGGTGGGGGCACTGAAGCTTTCTTT | CASSERRGGGTEAFF
- | 17 | TRBJ1-1 | TRBV10-2 | - | TGCGCCAGCAGTGAAAAACCGAAATGGGCTCTGAACACTGAAGCTTTCTTT | CASSEKPKWALNTEAFF
- | 12 | TRBJ1-6 | TRBV2 | - | TGTGCCAGCAGTGAAGGCTTCTGGCCCCTCCACTTT | CASSEGFWPLHF
- | 13 | TRBJ1-2 | TRBV7-6 | - | TGTGCCAGCAGCCACCTAACGTTGGGTGGCTACACCTTC | CASSHLTLGGYTF
- | 12 | TRBJ1-2 | TRBV10-3 | - | TGTGCCACAGACGACCCGTCTAATGGCTACACCTTC | CATDDPSNGYTF
- | 13 | TRBJ1-1 | TRBV14 | - | TGTGCCAGCAGCCCTGGGGGGGCGGGTGAAGCTTTCTTT | CASSPGGAGEAFF
- | 14 | TRBJ2-1 | TRBV15 | - | TGTGCCACCAGCGACGGGGCACAGAACCCTACGCAGTTCTTC | CATSDGAQNPTQFF
- | 16 | TRBJ2-3 | TRBV10-1 | - | TGCGCCAGCAGTGAGTCGAATTCCAGAAGCACAGATACGCAGTATTTT | CASSESNSRSTDTQYF
- | 12 | TRBJ2-2 | TRBV19 | - | TGTGCCACTTTAACAGTGACCGGGGAGCTGTTTTTT | CATLTVTGELFF
- | 15 | TRBJ2-3 | TRBV2 | - | TGTGCCAGCCCGGACCCCTTCCCGAGCACAGATACGCAGTATTTT | CASPDPFPSTDTQYF
- | 14 | TRBJ2-3 | TRBV5-1 | - | TGCGCCAGCAGACAAGGGGGGGACACAGATACGCAGTATTTT | CASRQGGDTDTQYF
- | 15 | TRBJ1-4 | TRBV28 | - | TGTGCCAGCTCTCTAGAAGGACAGATAAATGAAAAACTGTTTTTT | CASSLEGQINEKLFF
- | 14 | TRBJ2-2 | TRBV29-1 | TRBD1 | TGCAGCGCTCAGACAGGGATCGACACCGGGGAGCTGTTTTTT | CSAQTGIDTGELFF
- | 15 | TRBJ1-4 | TRBV18 | - | TGTGCCAGCTCACCACCAAGGGCCTCCAATGAAAAACTGTTTTTT | CASSPPRASNEKLFF
- | 12 | TRBJ1-1 | TRBV6-1 | TRBD1 | TGTGCCAGCGACAGGGGTAACACTGAAGCTTTCTTT | CASDRGNTEAFF
- | 10 | TRBJ2-5 | TRBV29-1 | - | TGCAGCGCCATCAAAGAGACCCAGTACTTC | CSAIKETQYF
once | 9 | TRBJ2-2 | TRBV13 | - | TGTGGTCGGGCCGGGGAGCTGTTTTTT | CGRAGELFF
- | 11 | TRBJ2-7 | TRBV29-1 | - | TGCAGCCTCCTTAGGGATTACGAGCAGTACTTC | CSLLRDYEQYF
once | 17 | TRBJ2-5 | TRBV4-1 | - | TGCGCCAGCAGCCCATTAGGGGGAGATCTCAGCGAGGAGACCCAGTACTTC | CASSPLGGDLSEETQYF
- | 12 | TRBJ2-1 | TRBV10-2 | TRBD1 | TGCGCCAGCAGATTAACAGGGGAAGAGCAGTTCTTC | CASRLTGEEQFF
- | 14 | TRBJ2-2 | TRBV7-3 | - | TGTGCCAGCAGCCTGGACCGCGATGGCGGGGAGCTGTTTTTT | CASSLDRDGGELFF
once | 12 | TRBJ1-1 | TRBV2 | - | TGTGCCAGCAGGACAGTGAACACTGAAGCTTTCTTT | CASRTVNTEAFF
- | 15 | TRBJ1-3 | TRBV30 | TRBD1 | TGTGCCTGGAGTGTACTCGGGACAGGTGGAAACACCATATATTTT | CAWSVLGTGGNTIYF
- | 16 | TRBJ1-2 | TRBV19 | - | TGTGCCAGTAGTTCCCGGGAGAGTAGTCGGAACTATGGCTACACCTTC | CASSSRESSRNYGYTF
- | 15 | TRBJ1-1 | TRBV19 | - | TGTGCCAGTAGTATAATACGGGGCCCGAACACTGAAGCTTTCTTT | CASSIIRGPNTEAFF